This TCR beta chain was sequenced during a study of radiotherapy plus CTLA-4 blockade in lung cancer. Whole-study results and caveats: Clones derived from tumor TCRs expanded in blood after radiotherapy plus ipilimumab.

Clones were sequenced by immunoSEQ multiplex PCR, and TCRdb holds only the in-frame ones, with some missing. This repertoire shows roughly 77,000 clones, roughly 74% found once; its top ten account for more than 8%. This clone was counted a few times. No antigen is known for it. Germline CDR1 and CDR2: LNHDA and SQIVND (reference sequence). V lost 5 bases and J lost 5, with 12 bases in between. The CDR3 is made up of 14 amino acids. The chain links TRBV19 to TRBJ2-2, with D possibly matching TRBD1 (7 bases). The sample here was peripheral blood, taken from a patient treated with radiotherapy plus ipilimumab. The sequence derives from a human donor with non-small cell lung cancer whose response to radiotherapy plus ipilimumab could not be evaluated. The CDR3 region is CASSSQGTTGELFF. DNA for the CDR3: TGTGCCAGTAGTTCACAGGGGACTACCGGGGAGCTGTTTTTT.